This T cell receptor beta chain was recovered during a study of T cell repertoires in cytomegalovirus infection. Per germline, CDR1 DFQATT and CDR2 SNEGSKA (reference sequence). The CDR3 covers 13 residues. V gave up 3 bases and J gave up 7 bases, with 13 bases separating them. TCRdb recomputed calls from the reads with MiXCR, one row per CDR3 protein. Of a few hundred thousand distinct CDR3 sequences listed, almost 40% are singletons. This clonotype was picked up a small number of times. Its antigen is still unknown. The TCR comes from a human donor in good health (CMV status not recorded). Some clones in this sample may be carry-over from other donors' samples. The source was cultured PBMCs, collected from culture after CMV antigen stimulation. This chain connects TRBV20-1 to TRBJ1-3; D is unclear. CDR3 bases: TGCAGTGCTAGTCACCTTACCGGGAACACCATATATTTT. Protein: CSASHLTGNTIYF.